This T cell receptor beta chain was sequenced in a study of T-cell reconstitution after alpha-beta-depleted transplantation in children. V gave up 0 bases and J gave up 6 bases, with 10 bases separating them. CDR1 and CDR2 (germline): SGDLS, YYNGEE. CDR3 size: 14 residues. Library preparation (for TCRbeta) was performed with unique molecular identifiers. A single record per CDR3 protein comes from TCRdb applying MiXCR to the PCR reads. The data hold some 240,000 distinct CDR3 sequences, with 12% observed a single time. This clonotype has a count of ten or more. The sequences come from PBMCs from the stem cell graft donor, collected from the stem cell graft. The source is a human donor who donated a stem cell graft to a child with acute lymphoblastic leukemia. This chain connects TRBV9 to TRBJ1-5, with D possibly being TRBD1 (6 bases). CDR3 residues: CASSVGGGSQPQHF. The CDR3 coding sequence is TGTGCCAGCAGCGTAGGGGGGGGCTCTCAGCCCCAGCATTTT.